The 15 T cell receptor beta chains below all came from one sample that was sequenced in a study of cytomegalovirus exposure and HLA in healthy donors (dated by TCRdb to about 2017). Library construction relied on the immunoSEQ multiplex PCR assay. For the multiplex PCR, a mixture combining 60 forward primers for TCR Vbeta segments and 13 reverse primers for TCR Jbeta segments was used. In TCRdb, the immuneACCESS table is reduced to in-frame sequences with V and J assigned. These tables do not hold every clone; where another copy was compared, an unresolved V gene accounts for under half, and the others remain unexplained. For this sample the table gives 200,000 to 250,000 clones, of which just over 75% were detected only once. 0.63% of the sample belongs to the ten largest clones. Sequences were obtained from PBMCs. The receptors stem from a man between 18 and 35 years old in good health and CMV-seronegative.

This clone was seen more than once but under ten times. The rearrangement joins TRBV2 to TRBJ2-1, with D tentatively TRBD2 (6 bases). This CDR3 has 15 amino acids. V was pared by 2 bases and J by 5 bases, with 13 bases between. From germline, CDR1 is SNHLY and CDR2 FYNNEI. The CDR3 sequence is CASSEMGLLNNEQFF. For the CDR3, the DNA is TGTGCCAGCAGTGAAATGGGACTCCTGAACAATGAGCAGTTCTTC.

This clone was seen only once. The V gene is TRBV2, the J gene TRBJ2-5; D may be TRBD1 (7 bases). V was shortened by 6 bases and J by 5 bases, with 16 bases between the two germline ends. This CDR3 is built from 14 residues. In germline, CDR1 is SNHLY, CDR2 FYNNEI. CDR3 DNA: TGTGCCAGCAGGCAGGGGGGTATTACGGAGACCCAGTACTTC. This translates into CASRQGGITETQYF.

This chain uses TRBV9 with TRBJ1-2; 7 positions agree with TRBD1. The CDR3 length is 13 residues. Per the germline V gene, CDR1 is SGDLS and CDR2 is YYNGEE. V gave up 0 bases and J gave up 7 bases; unmatched junction bases: 3. The CDR3 reads CASSVGDRVGYTF. Written as DNA, the CDR3 is TGTGCCAGCAGCGTAGGAGACAGGGTTGGCTACACCTTC.

The chain recombines TRBV5-1 with TRBJ2-7, with TRBD1 matching over 10 bases. This CDR3 spans 14 amino acids. V was pared by 6 bases and J by 6 bases, with 9 bases of the junction left unmatched. Germline V gives CDR1 SGHRS, CDR2 YFSETQ. The CDR3 DNA follows: TGCGCCAGCATCCCGGACAGGGGGATGTCCGAGCAGTACTTC. Its translation is CASIPDRGMSEQYF.

This clone occurred once. J is TRBJ1-5 and V is TRBV9; 8 positions match TRBD1. The CDR3 spans 15 residues. V was pared by 3 bases and J by 3 bases, with 5 bases of the junction left unmatched. Germline CDR1 and CDR2: SGDLS and YYNGEE. CDR3 nucleotides: TGTGCCAGCAGCGCCGGGACAGGAAACAATCAGCCCCAGCATTTT. Protein product: CASSAGTGNNQPQHF.

The chain recombines TRBV5-1 with TRBJ2-7; 9 bases line up with TRBD1. Germline values: CDR1 SGHRS, CDR2 YFSETQ. J gave up 4 bases and V 5 bases, and 4 bases lay outside the gene matches. The CDR3 has 13 amino acids. In nucleotides, the CDR3 is TGCGCCAGCAGATTGACAGGGGGGTACGAGCAGTACTTC. Protein sequence: CASRLTGGYEQYF.

The rearrangement uses TRBV19 and TRBJ2-5, with D maybe TRBD2 (6 bases). Germline V lookup: CDR1 LNHDA, CDR2 SQIVND (reference sequence). This CDR3 is 14 amino acids long. Trimming took 3 bases from V and 2 from J, leaving 10 bases between them. The CDR3 spells CASSMGGGQETQYF. The CDR3 DNA sequence: TGTGCCAGTAGTATGGGGGGAGGACAAGAGACCCAGTACTTC.

This clone was found a few times. This rearrangement joins TRBV30 to TRBJ1-5; 8 bases agree with TRBD1. The V and J ends lost 4 bases and 6 bases, in that order; junction bases with no gene match: 2. The germline gives CDR1 GTSNPN, CDR2 SVGIG (reference sequence). The CDR3 sequence is 12 residues long. CDR3 loop: CAWTGGGQPQHF. DNA for the CDR3: TGTGCCTGGACAGGGGGCGGTCAGCCCCAGCATTTT. The variable domain in full, completed from reference TRBV30 and TRBJ1-5, reads SQTIHQWPATLVQPVGSPLSLECTVEGTSNPNLYWYRQAAGRGLQLLFYSVGIGQISSEVPQNLSASRPQDRQFILSSKKLLLSDSGFYLCAWTGGGQPQHFGDGTRLSIL.

This clone was counted between two and nine times. This rearrangement joins TRBV29-1 to TRBJ1-1; tentative D call: TRBD1 (5 bases). Germline CDR1 SQVTM, CDR2 ANQGSEA. This CDR3 region has 12 residues. V dropped 6 bases and J dropped 5 bases, with 13 bases sitting between them. In DNA form, the CDR3 reads TGCAGCGTGGGTTGGCAGGGAACTGAAGCTTTCTTT. It codes for CSVGWQGTEAFF.

This clone has a handful of counts. V is TRBV4-1 and J is TRBJ2-7, with D maybe TRBD1 (5 bases). CDR3 size: 13 residues. V lost 2 bases and J lost 2, with 7 bases in between. The V gene's germline CDR1 is MGHRA and CDR2 YSYEKL. CDR3 bases: TGCGCCAGCAGCCAACCAGGGCCCTACGAGCAGTACTTC. As protein: CASSQPGPYEQYF.

The chain recombines TRBV7-9 with TRBJ1-2; the D is unclear. Trimming pared 4 bases from V and 4 bases from J, leaving 10 bases between. CDR3 length: 13 residues. Germline V lookup: CDR1 SEHNR, CDR2 FQNEAQ (reference sequence). This CDR3 reads CASSSHPFYGYTF. Written as DNA, the CDR3 is TGTGCCAGCAGCTCACACCCCTTCTATGGCTACACCTTC. The entire variable domain, with the rest obtained from reference TRBV7-9 and TRBJ1-2, is as follows: DTGVSQNPRHKITKRGQNVTFRCDPISEHNRLYWYRQTLGQGPEFLTYFQNEAQLEKSRLLSDRFSAERPKGSFSTLEIQRTEQGDSAMYLCASSSHPFYGYTFGSGTRLTVV.

V usage is TRBV10-2 and J usage is TRBJ2-7; TRBD1 might be the D (6 bases). Germline CDR1 and CDR2: WSHSY and SAAADI. With 8 bases removed from V and 4 bases from J, the gap between germline ends came to 18 bases. The CDR3 contains 14 residues. CDR3 loop: CASGRDTDSYEQYF. CDR3 sequence (DNA): TGCGCCAGCGGAAGGGACACAGACAGTTACGAGCAGTACTTC.

The chain has TRBV11-3 and TRBJ2-7; 8 bases are a match to TRBD2. The CDR3 spans 15 residues. Per the germline V gene, CDR1 is SGHNT and CDR2 is YENEEA. Trimming took 2 bases from V and 2 from J; bases not matched to a gene: 5. The CDR3: CASSLNCGRPYEQYF. The CDR3 region has the DNA TGTGCCAGCAGCTTAAATTGCGGGAGGCCCTACGAGCAGTACTTC.

The V call is TRBV7-2, the J call TRBJ1-2, with 7 bases that match TRBD1. CDR1 and CDR2 from the germline V gene are SGHTA and FQGNSA. This CDR3 region has 14 residues. Unmatched junction bases numbered 6, after V lost 3 bases and J lost 5 bases. The CDR3 nucleotides are TGTGCCAGCAGCTTTCCCGGGACAGAATATGGCTACACCTTC. Its protein product is CASSFPGTEYGYTF.

This clone was seen once. V usage is TRBV28 and J usage is TRBJ2-5; 10 bases are shared with TRBD1. Trimming at V came to 6 bases and at J to 0 bases, leaving 10 bases not matched to a gene. CDR3 length: 17 amino acids. The germline V gene has CDR1 MDHEN and CDR2 SYDVKM. The CDR3 DNA follows: TGTGCCAGCAGCACAATGTCCGGGACAGGGGACCAAGAGACCCAGTACTTC. Translation gives CASSTMSGTGDQETQYF.